The T cell receptor (beta chain) described here comes from a study of cytomegalovirus exposure and HLA in healthy donors. Study results and caveats: The authors later found most CMV-associated TCR beta chains appeared HLA-restricted. Researchers reportedly found TCR beta sequences accurately predicted most subjects' HLA-A and HLA-B alleles.

This clone was detected only once. The antigen is undetermined. PCR employed 60 Vbeta and 13 Jbeta primers. The repertoire was sequenced with immunoSEQ multiplex PCR; TCRdb's copy has only in-frame clones and lacks some. The repertoire consists of about 94,000 clones, with roughly 86% occurring once and the leading ten covering over 9%. Sequencing input: PBMCs. The receptor was isolated from a human donor in good health.

CDR3 bases: TGCAGCGTTCCTAGGAGCCTAGCGGGCCTCCTCAATGAGCAGTTCTTC. It specifies CSVPRSLAGLLNEQFF. This sequence joins TRBV29-1 and TRBJ2-1; 8 bases agree with TRBD2. The CDR3 contains 16 residues. The V segment lost 5 bases and the J segment 6 bases; nucleotides outside the gene matches: 15. Per the germline V gene, CDR1 is SQVTM and CDR2 is ANQGSEA.